This T cell receptor (beta chain) was recovered during a study of shared clonotypes between healthy human individuals. Germline V gene data show CDR1 as SGHRS and CDR2 as YFSETQ. The length of the CDR3 is 13 residues. V was clipped by 4 bases and J by 3 bases, with 11 bases between them. Original handling: For the immunoSEQ data, sequences were junction-only without quality scores, so filtering differed. Sequencing used immunoSEQ multiplex PCR; TCRdb keeps in-frame clones, though not all of them. D and trimming were read from the DNA, whereas the V and J calls and clone size are those reported in that table. The data show 2 million to 3 million clones, approximately 94% seen once. Study observations and caveats: Estimated richness values were generally larger in naive subsets than in memory subsets. At large depth, rarefaction still showed sorted-subset sequencing to be incomplete.

As to this clone: No antigen is known for it.

This sequence originates from a man aged 18 to 29 in good health. Some clones in this sample may be carry-over from other donors' samples. Input material: naive CD4+ T cells from PBMCs. As to subset: CD45RA+ positively selected. The chain combines TRBV5-1 with TRBJ2-7; tentatively, D is TRBD2 (5 bases). The CDR3 loop is CASSPTDYYEQYF. The CDR3 nucleotides are TGCGCCAGCAGCCCAACAGACTACTACGAGCAGTACTTC.